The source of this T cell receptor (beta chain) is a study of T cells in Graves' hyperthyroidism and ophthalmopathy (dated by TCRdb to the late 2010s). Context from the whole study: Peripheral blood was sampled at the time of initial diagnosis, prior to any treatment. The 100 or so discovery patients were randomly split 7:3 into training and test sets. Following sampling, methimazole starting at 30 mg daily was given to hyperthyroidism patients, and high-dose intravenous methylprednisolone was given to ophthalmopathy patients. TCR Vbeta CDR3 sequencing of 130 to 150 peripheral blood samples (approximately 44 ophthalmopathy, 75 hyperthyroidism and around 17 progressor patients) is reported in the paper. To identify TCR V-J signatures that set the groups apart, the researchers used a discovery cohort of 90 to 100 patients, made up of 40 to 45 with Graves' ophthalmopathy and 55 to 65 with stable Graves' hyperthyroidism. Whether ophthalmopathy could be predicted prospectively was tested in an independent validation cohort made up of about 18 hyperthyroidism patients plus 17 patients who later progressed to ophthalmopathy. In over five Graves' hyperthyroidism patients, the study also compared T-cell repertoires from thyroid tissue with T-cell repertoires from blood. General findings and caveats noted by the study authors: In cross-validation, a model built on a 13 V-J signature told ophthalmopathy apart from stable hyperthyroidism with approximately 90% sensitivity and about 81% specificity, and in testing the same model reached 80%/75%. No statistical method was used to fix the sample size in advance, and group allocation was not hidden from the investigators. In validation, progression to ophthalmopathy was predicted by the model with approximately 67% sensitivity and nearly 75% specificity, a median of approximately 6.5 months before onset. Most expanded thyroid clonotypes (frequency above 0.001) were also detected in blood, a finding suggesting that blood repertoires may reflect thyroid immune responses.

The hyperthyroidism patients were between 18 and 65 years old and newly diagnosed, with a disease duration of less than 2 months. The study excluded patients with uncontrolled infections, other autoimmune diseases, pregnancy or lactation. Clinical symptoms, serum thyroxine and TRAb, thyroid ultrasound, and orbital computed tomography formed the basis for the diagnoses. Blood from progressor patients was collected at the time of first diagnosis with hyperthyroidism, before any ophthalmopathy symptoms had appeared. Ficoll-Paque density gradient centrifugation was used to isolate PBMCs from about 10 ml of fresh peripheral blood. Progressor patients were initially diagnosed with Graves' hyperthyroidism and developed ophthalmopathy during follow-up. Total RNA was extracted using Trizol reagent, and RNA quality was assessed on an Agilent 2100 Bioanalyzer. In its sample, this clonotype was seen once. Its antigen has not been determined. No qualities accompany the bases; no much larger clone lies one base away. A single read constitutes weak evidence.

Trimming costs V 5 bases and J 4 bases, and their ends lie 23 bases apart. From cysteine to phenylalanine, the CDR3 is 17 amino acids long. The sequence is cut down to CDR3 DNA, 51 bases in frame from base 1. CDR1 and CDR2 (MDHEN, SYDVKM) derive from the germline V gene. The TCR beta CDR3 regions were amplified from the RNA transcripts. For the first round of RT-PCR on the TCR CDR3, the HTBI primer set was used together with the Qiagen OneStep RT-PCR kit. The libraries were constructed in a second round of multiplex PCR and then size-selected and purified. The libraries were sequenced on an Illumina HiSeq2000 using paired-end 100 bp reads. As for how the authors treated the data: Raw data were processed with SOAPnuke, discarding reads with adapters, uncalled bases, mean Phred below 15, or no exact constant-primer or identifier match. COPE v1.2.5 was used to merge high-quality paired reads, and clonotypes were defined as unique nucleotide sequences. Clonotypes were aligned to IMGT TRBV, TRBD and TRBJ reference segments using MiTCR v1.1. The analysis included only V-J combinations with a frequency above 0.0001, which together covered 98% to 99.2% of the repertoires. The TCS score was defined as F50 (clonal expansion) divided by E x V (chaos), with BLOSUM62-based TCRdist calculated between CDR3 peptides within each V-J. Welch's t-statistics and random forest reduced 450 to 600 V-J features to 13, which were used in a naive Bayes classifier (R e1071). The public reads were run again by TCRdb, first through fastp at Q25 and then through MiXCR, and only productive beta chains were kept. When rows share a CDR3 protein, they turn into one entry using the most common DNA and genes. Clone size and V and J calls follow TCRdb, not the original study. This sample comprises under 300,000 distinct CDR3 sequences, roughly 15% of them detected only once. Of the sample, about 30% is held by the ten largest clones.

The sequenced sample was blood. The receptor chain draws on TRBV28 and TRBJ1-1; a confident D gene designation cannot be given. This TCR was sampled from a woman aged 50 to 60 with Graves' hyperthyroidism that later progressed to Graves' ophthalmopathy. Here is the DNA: TGTGCCAGCAGTGCTGAGGGATCGCCGATTTTGAGCACTGAAGCTTTCTTT. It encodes CASSAEGSPILSTEAFF.